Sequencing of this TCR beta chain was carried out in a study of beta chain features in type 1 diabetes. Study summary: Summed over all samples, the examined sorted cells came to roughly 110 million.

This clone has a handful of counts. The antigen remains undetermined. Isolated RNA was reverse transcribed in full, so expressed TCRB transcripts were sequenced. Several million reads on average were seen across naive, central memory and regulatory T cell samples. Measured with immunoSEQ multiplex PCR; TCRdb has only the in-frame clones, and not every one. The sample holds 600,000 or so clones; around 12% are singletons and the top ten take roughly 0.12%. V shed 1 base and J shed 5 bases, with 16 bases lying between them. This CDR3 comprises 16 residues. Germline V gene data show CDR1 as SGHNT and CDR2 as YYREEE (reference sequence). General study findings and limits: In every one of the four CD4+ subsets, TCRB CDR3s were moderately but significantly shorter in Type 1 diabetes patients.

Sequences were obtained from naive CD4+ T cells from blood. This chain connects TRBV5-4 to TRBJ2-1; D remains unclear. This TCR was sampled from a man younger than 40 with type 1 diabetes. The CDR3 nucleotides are TGTGCCAGCAGCTTGATAGCTCAGGCCGGACACAATGAGCAGTTCTTC. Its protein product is CASSLIAQAGHNEQFF.